The next 3 T cell receptor beta chains were all read from a single sample in a study of naive and memory T cell subsets. Ligated cDNA underwent four rounds of PCR with nested alpha and beta constant region primers and SP2. One entry per CDR3 protein results from TCRdb running MiXCR on the UMI-ligation and nested PCR reads. The sample yields approximately 21,000 distinct CDR3 sequences, approximately 6% seen once. Treatment reported: skin biopsy from PPD injection site in Mantoux-positive individual. TCR cDNA received a 3' ligated oligonucleotide that carried a UMI. Sequences were derived from skin, sampled from a tuberculin skin test site. The receptors stem from an adult in good health.

This clonotype has ten or more counts. J is TRBJ2-3 and V is TRBV27; 9 bases align to TRBD1. Germline CDR1 is MNHEY and CDR2 is SMNVEV (reference sequence). The V segment lost 9 bases and the J segment 1 base; nucleotides outside the gene matches: 14. This CDR3 has 17 residues. CDR3 region: CASRYLAGTGRTDTQYF. The CDR3 coding sequence is TGTGCCAGTCGATACCTCGCCGGGACAGGGCGCACAGATACGCAGTATTTT.

This clonotype was seen repeatedly, ten times or more. This chain connects TRBV13 to TRBJ2-3; 12 bases fit TRBD2. V gave up 5 bases and J gave up 5 bases; unmatched junction bases: 5. CDR3 length: 15 amino acids. CDR1 is PRHDT, CDR2 FYEKMQ, per germline (reference sequence). CDR3 in DNA: TGTGCCAGCAGCGCCAGACTAGCGGGAGAAGATACGCAGTATTTT. The encoded protein is CASSARLAGEDTQYF.

This clonotype was recorded at least ten times. The chain has TRBV12-3 or TRBV12-4 and TRBJ1-2; tentative D call: TRBD1 (5 bases). This CDR3 has 13 residues. V was cut by 3 bases and J by 7 bases, with 12 bases left in between. The CDR3 DNA is TGTGCCAGCAGTTTTTCAGGGTTGGCTGGCTACACCTTC. Protein sequence: CASSFSGLAGYTF.